One and the same sample provided the 23 T cell receptor beta chains below, sequenced in a study of Ad26.COV2.S vaccination and SARS-CoV-2 variants. Sequencing used immunoSEQ multiplex PCR; TCRdb keeps in-frame clones, though not all of them. The table shows fewer than 500,000 clones, with less than 95% occurring only once. Indicated treatment: about 20 received Ad26.COV2.S at low or high dose, single or two shots; about 5 received placebo; per-sample allocation not given. Sampling was done on day 63 after the first vaccine or placebo injection. Sequencing used peripheral blood, obtained in a trial of Ad26.COV2.S vaccine versus placebo. Receptors originate from a person between 18 and 59 years old who received the Ad26.COV2.S COVID-19 vaccine or a placebo.

The CDR3 DNA follows: TGCGCCAGCACCACTAACCTCATTCAGAACACCGGGGAGCTGTTTTTT. Protein: CASTTNLIQNTGELFF. The chain couples TRBV5-1 to TRBJ2-2; D remains ambiguous. Germline V gene data show CDR1 as SGHRS and CDR2 as YFSETQ. CDR3 size: 16 residues. V was trimmed by 6 bases and J by 1 base, leaving 16 bases between them.

In this sample, this clone turned up a few times. This rearrangement joins TRBV28 to TRBJ1-1, with a weak D call TRBD1 (5 bases). Trimming took 6 bases from V and 7 from J, leaving 18 bases between them. Germline-derived CDR1 and CDR2 are MDHEN and SYDVKM. There are 14 residues in the CDR3. In DNA, the CDR3 is TGTGCCAGCAGCCCCTTAGTCAGGGCTGGTGAAGCTTTCTTT. Amino acid sequence: CASSPLVRAGEAFF.

The count of this clone is one. The V gene is TRBV5-1, the J gene TRBJ1-4; D call uncertain. Per germline, CDR1 SGHRS and CDR2 YFSETQ. The CDR3 contains 15 residues. V shed 7 bases and J shed 3 bases, with 16 bases lying between them. The CDR3 sequence is CASSLSGISNEKLFF. In DNA, the CDR3 is TGCGCCAGCTCCTTGAGCGGAATTTCTAATGAAAAACTGTTTTTT.

This sequence joins TRBV2 and TRBJ1-6; D ambiguous. Trimming pared 6 bases from V and 6 bases from J, leaving 9 bases between. Germline V gene lookup returns CDR1 SNHLY and CDR2 FYNNEI. The CDR3 is 13 amino acids. The CDR3 reads CASRRESNSPLHF. The CDR3 nucleotides read TGTGCCAGCAGACGGGAGTCTAATTCACCCCTCCACTTT.

V is TRBV5-1 and J is TRBJ2-3, with 12 bases aligning to TRBD2. The CDR3 is 16 residues long. J was trimmed by 2 bases and V by 4 bases; bases with no gene match: 5. CDR1 and CDR2 from the germline V gene are SGHRS and YFSETQ. CDR3 residues: CASSMTSGSVTDTQYF. As DNA, the CDR3 is TGCGCCAGCAGCATGACTAGCGGGAGCGTCACAGATACGCAGTATTTT. Looking up the rest from reference TRBV5-1 and TRBJ2-3 gives the full variable domain: KAGVTQTPRYLIKTRGQQVTLSCSPISGHRSVSWYQQTPGQGLQFLFEYFSETQRNKGNFPGRFSGRQFSNSRSEMNVSTLELGDSALYLCASSMTSGSVTDTQYFGPGTRLTVL.

The chain employs TRBV19 and TRBJ2-1; 7 positions match TRBD1. In germline, CDR1 is LNHDA, CDR2 SQIVND (reference sequence). Losses at the gene ends were 5 bases for V and 4 bases for J; bases not matched to a gene: 8. This CDR3 spans 15 amino acids. The CDR3 loop is CASSYRDRKYNEQFF. The DNA for the CDR3 is TGTGCCAGTAGTTACCGGGACAGAAAGTACAATGAGCAGTTCTTC.

CDR3: CASSLTQTGVDPRAFF. CDR3 bases: TGTGCCAGCAGCTTAACCCAGACAGGGGTTGATCCTCGAGCTTTCTTT. V is TRBV7-6 and J is TRBJ1-1; 8 bases are a match to TRBD1. The CDR3 covers 16 residues. After removal of 2 bases from V and 10 bases from J, the junction contained 15 bases not matched to a gene. Germline loops: CDR1 SGHVS, CDR2 FNYEAQ. Using reference TRBV7-6 and TRBJ1-1 for the parts outside the CDR3, the full variable domain is GAGVSQSPRYKVTKRGQDVALRCDPISGHVSLYWYRQALGQGPEFLTYFNYEAQQDKSGLPNDRFSAERPEGSISTLTIQRTEQRDSAMYRCASSLTQTGVDPRAFFGQGTRLTVV.

The chain couples TRBV6-5 to TRBJ1-1; TRBD1 aligns across 8 bases. V shed 6 bases, J shed 5 bases, and the junction held 8 bases outside the gene matches. There are 14 residues in the CDR3. Per germline, CDR1 MNHEY and CDR2 SVGAGI. The CDR3: CASSQGAEDTEAFF. CDR3 sequence (DNA): TGTGCCAGCAGCCAGGGGGCAGAGGATACTGAAGCTTTCTTT.

The gene calls are TRBV7-9 and TRBJ2-7; perhaps TRBD1 as D (5 bases). Germline V gene data show CDR1 as SEHNR and CDR2 as FQNEAQ (reference sequence). Trimming removed 5 bases from V and 3 bases from J, with 8 bases in between. The CDR3 has 12 residues. Here the CDR3 DNA reads TGTGCCAGCAGCGCAGGGTACTACGAGCAGTACTTC. Amino acid sequence: CASSAGYYEQYF. The whole variable domain, filled in from reference TRBV7-9 and TRBJ2-7, reads DTGVSQNPRHKITKRGQNVTFRCDPISEHNRLYWYRQTLGQGPEFLTYFQNEAQLEKSRLLSDRFSAERPKGSFSTLEIQRTEQGDSAMYLCASSAGYYEQYFGPGTRLTVT.

This sequence joins TRBV12-3 or TRBV12-4 and TRBJ2-1; D possibly corresponds to TRBD1 (5 bases). With 5 bases removed from V and 7 bases from J, the gap between germline ends came to 12 bases. This CDR3 is 13 amino acids long. The CDR3 region is CASSPTVLNEQFF. CDR3 coding DNA: TGTGCCAGCAGTCCGACAGTTTTAAATGAGCAGTTCTTC.

The genes are TRBV2 and TRBJ1-3, with D hard to call. Germline V gives CDR1 SNHLY, CDR2 FYNNEI. Deletions cut 5 bases from V and 0 bases from J, with 5 bases between. The CDR3 consists of 13 residues. CDR3 sequence (DNA): TGTGCCAGCAGTTCCCTCTCTGGAAACACCATATATTTT. The encoded protein is CASSSLSGNTIYF.

The rearrangement uses TRBV7-9 and TRBJ2-1; 9 positions match TRBD2. The J segment lost 8 bases and the V segment lost 0 bases, leaving 2 bases of the junction unmatched. This CDR3 spans 14 amino acids. From germline, CDR1 is SEHNR and CDR2 FQNEAQ (reference sequence). The CDR3 reads CASSLARTSDEQFF. For the CDR3, the DNA is TGTGCCAGCAGCTTAGCGAGGACTAGCGATGAGCAGTTCTTC. Full variable domain (missing parts from reference TRBV7-9 and TRBJ2-1): DTGVSQNPRHKITKRGQNVTFRCDPISEHNRLYWYRQTLGQGPEFLTYFQNEAQLEKSRLLSDRFSAERPKGSFSTLEIQRTEQGDSAMYLCASSLARTSDEQFFGPGTRLTVL.

The rearrangement links TRBV5-5 to TRBJ1-2, with D possibly TRBD1 on 6 matching bases. Germline CDR1 and CDR2: SGHKS and YYEKEE (reference sequence). This CDR3 is 14 amino acids long. The ends were cut back, 0 bases at V and 6 bases at J, with 12 bases in the middle. The CDR3 region has the DNA TGTGCCAGCAGCTTGGCCGCGGGGGCGGATGGCTACACCTTC. Translating gives CASSLAAGADGYTF.

This chain links TRBV28 with TRBJ1-1; a weak D match, TRBD1 (6 bases). Per the germline V gene, CDR1 is MDHEN and CDR2 is SYDVKM. CDR3 length equals 11 residues. With 6 bases removed from V and 4 bases from J, the gap between germline ends came to 6 bases. Written as DNA, the CDR3 is TGTGCCAGCAGACAGGGCACTGAAGCTTTCTTT. This gives the protein CASRQGTEAFF.

This clone was counted only a few times. This sample includes further DNA sequences coding for the same CDR3. This chain uses TRBV5-1 with TRBJ2-7; 11 bases agree with TRBD1. The CDR3 runs to 14 residues. Trimming at V came to 4 bases and at J to 2 bases, leaving 2 bases not matched to a gene. The germline gives CDR1 SGHRS, CDR2 YFSETQ. The CDR3 protein is CASSTGQGAYEQYF. CDR3 in DNA: TGCGCCAGCAGCACGGGACAGGGGGCCTACGAGCAGTACTTC.

The V gene is TRBV5-1, the J gene TRBJ2-7; D is possibly TRBD1 (6 bases). In germline, CDR1 is SGHRS, CDR2 YFSETQ. This CDR3 has 13 residues. The V end lost 2 bases, the J end lost 4 bases, and 10 bases lay between the germline ends. The CDR3 DNA reads as TGCGCCAGCAGCTTACCCACAGGGTACGAGCAGTACTTC. Protein: CASSLPTGYEQYF.

The chain links TRBV7-2 to TRBJ2-7; D possibly matches TRBD1 or TRBD2 (5 bases each). In germline, CDR1 is SGHTA, CDR2 FQGNSA. The CDR3 totals 16 residues. The V end was cut by 5 bases, the J end by 0 bases, with 17 bases between. CDR3 loop: CASSQTRGYLSYEQYF. The CDR3 bases are TGTGCCAGCAGCCAGACCCGGGGCTACCTCTCCTACGAGCAGTACTTC.

The chain combines TRBV3-1 (or the pseudogene TRBV3-2) with TRBJ1-2; 8 bases fit TRBD1. CDR3 length: 14 residues. The germline CDR1 and CDR2 sequences are LGHDT and YNNKEL (reference sequence). With V trimmed by 4 bases and J by 8 bases, 9 bases remained unmatched. The CDR3 reads CASSPGQGARGYTF. CDR3 in DNA: TGTGCCAGCAGCCCCGGACAGGGTGCTCGAGGCTACACCTTC.

The chain employs TRBV7-9 and TRBJ2-7; 9 bases line up with TRBD1. Trimming took 4 bases from V and 2 from J; bases not matched to a gene: 9. The germline V gene has CDR1 SEHNR and CDR2 FQNEAQ (reference sequence). The CDR3 is 16 residues long. The chain's CDR3 is CASSWGGTGRTYEQYF. Written as DNA, the CDR3 is TGTGCCAGCAGCTGGGGAGGGACAGGGCGCACCTACGAGCAGTACTTC.

The chain joins TRBV9 to TRBJ1-3; no clear D. V shed 0 bases and J shed 1 base, with 14 bases lying between them. The V gene's germline CDR1 is SGDLS and CDR2 YYNGEE. The CDR3 sequence is 17 residues long. The CDR3 DNA sequence: TGTGCCAGCAGCGTAGGCCACACGAGATTGTCTGGAAACACCATATATTTT. The encoded protein is CASSVGHTRLSGNTIYF.

The chain has TRBV5-1 and TRBJ2-7; unclear D gene. CDR3 length: 12 residues. The germline V and J ends were trimmed by 2 bases and 5 bases, with 8 bases remaining between them. Germline V lookup: CDR1 SGHRS, CDR2 YFSETQ. CDR3 loop: CASSFGGHEQYF. CDR3 nucleotides: TGCGCCAGCAGCTTTGGCGGCCACGAGCAGTACTTC.

This clone was picked up one time. Other DNA sequences of this sample code for an identical CDR3. The V gene is TRBV18, the J gene TRBJ2-5; D remains unclear. Germline V gene sequence: CDR1 KGHSH, CDR2 LQKENI. The length of the CDR3 is 12 residues. V lost 3 bases to trimming and J lost 4 bases, with 6 bases between them. The DNA of the CDR3 is TGTGCCAGCTCACCCGAGAGAGAGACCCAGTACTTC. It is translated as CASSPERETQYF.

This clone was detected only a few times. The chain is built from TRBV28 and TRBJ2-2; D gene uncertain. The V end lost 7 bases, the J end lost 0 bases, and 9 bases lay between the germline ends. CDR1 is MDHEN, CDR2 SYDVKM, per germline. This CDR3 has 14 residues. Written as DNA, the CDR3 is TGTGCCAGCATGGGCAGGACGAACACCGGGGAGCTGTTTTTT. Amino acid sequence: CASMGRTNTGELFF.